This T cell receptor (beta chain) derives from a study of identical twins. Trimming took off 6 bases at V and 4 bases at J, with 25 bases between the two ends. The CDR3 covers 18 residues. Germline lookup yields CDR1 LNHNV and CDR2 YYDKDF (reference sequence). TCRdb reanalysed the 5' RACE reads using MiXCR and keeps one entry per CDR3 protein. The data show about 220,000 distinct CDR3 sequences, 6% to 8.5% seen once. These same data were also listed under a study on yellow fever vaccine responses in identical twins. That source reports: Twin vaccine T cell responses reportedly seemed partly convergent, partly personalized.

The V and J genes are TRBV15 and TRBJ2-1; D is possibly TRBD1 or TRBD2 (6 bases each). The sample comprised CD8+ T cells sorted from blood. This sequence was found in a woman aged 18-29 years in good health. DNA of the CDR3: TGTGCCACCAGTCGTATTAGACAGGAGGGATCCCCTTACAATGAGCAGTTCTTC. It codes for CATSRIRQEGSPYNEQFF.